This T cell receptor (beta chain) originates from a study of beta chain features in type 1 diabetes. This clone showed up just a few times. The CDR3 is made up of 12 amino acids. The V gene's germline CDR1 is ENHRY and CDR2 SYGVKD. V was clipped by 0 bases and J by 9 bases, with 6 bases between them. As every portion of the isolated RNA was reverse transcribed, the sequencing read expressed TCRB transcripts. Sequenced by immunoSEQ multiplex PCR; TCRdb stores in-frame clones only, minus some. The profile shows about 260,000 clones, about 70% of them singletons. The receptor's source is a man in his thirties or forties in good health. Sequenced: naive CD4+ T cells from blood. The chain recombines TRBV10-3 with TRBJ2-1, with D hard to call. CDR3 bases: TGTGCCATCAGTGAGTCAGTGGGTGAGCAGTTCTTC. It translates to CAISESVGEQFF.